This T cell receptor beta chain derives from a study of T cells in Graves' hyperthyroidism and ophthalmopathy. This clonotype was seen at least ten times. The CDR3 regions of TCR beta were amplified from RNA transcripts. Primed by the HTBI set, a first-round RT-PCR was run on the TCR CDR3. From the multiplex PCR reads, TCRdb called clonotypes with MiXCR, one entry per CDR3 protein. The table shows 200,000 to 250,000 distinct CDR3 sequences, with more than 20% occurring only once. Trimming stripped 2 bases from V and 6 bases from J, with 5 bases between. Germline V lookup: CDR1 SGHTA, CDR2 FQGNSA. This CDR3 has 12 amino acids. Not enrolled were patients with uncontrolled infection, other autoimmune disease, pregnancy or lactation. Diagnosing involved the use of clinical symptoms, serum thyroxine and TRAb, thyroid ultrasound and orbital computed tomography.

This clonotype was obtained from a woman in her 40s with Graves' ophthalmopathy. The sample was blood. This sequence joins TRBV7-2 and TRBJ1-5; no firm D call. Written as DNA, the CDR3 is TGTGCCAGCAGCTTAAACGGTCAGCCCCAGCATTTT. Amino acid sequence: CASSLNGQPQHF.